This TCR beta chain derives from a study of T-cell reconstitution after alpha-beta-depleted transplantation in children. Study-wide findings and caveats: Newly made T cells mostly supplied T-cell counts and diversity one year after transplant. Some patients' high day-60 TCRbeta diversity was traced to surviving recipient T cells and thymic progenitors.

This clonotype was found many times. Antigen: not known. As it was prepared, the TCRbeta library received unique molecular identifiers. TCRdb called the PCR reads again in MiXCR, with one record for every CDR3 protein. Here the sample spans about 580,000 distinct CDR3 sequences, under 30% being singletons. The CDR3 has 12 residues. Germline CDR1 SQVTM, CDR2 ANQGSEA. Trimming left V 7 bases short and J 6 bases short, with 13 bases between. The material was PBMCs, mostly from graft donor cells, obtained 360 days after TCRalphabeta/CD19-depleted stem cell transplant. The V call is TRBV29-1, the J call TRBJ2-1; perhaps TRBD1 as D (5 bases). The origin of this receptor is a boy younger than two who had a stem cell transplant for acute myeloid leukemia, so the T cells may come from the graft donor. The chain's CDR3 is CSAGSSPNEQFF. DNA for the CDR3: TGCAGCGCAGGGTCGAGCCCCAATGAGCAGTTCTTC.